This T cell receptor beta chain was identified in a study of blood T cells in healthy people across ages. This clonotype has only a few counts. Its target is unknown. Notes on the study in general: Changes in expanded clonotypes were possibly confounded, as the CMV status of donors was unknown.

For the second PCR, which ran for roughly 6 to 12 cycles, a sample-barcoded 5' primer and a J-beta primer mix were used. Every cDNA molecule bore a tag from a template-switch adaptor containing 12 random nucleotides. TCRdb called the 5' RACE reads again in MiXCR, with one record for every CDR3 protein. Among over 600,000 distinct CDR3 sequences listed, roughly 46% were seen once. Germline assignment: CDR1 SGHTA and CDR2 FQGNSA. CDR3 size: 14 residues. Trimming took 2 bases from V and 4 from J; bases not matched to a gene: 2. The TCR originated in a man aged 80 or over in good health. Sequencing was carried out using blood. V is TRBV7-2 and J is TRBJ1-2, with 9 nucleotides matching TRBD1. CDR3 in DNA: TGTGCCAGCAGCTTAACAGGGGGCACCTATGGCTACACCTTC. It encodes CASSLTGGTYGYTF.